Listed below are T cell receptor beta chains from one sample, sequenced in a study of T-cell reconstitution after alpha-beta-depleted transplantation in children. TCRdb re-analysed the PCR reads in MiXCR, keeping a single row per CDR3 protein. The sample consists of approximately 490,000 distinct CDR3 sequences, roughly a tenth of them appearing once. The source was PBMCs, collected before TCRalphabeta/CD19-depleted stem cell transplant. The receptor set was obtained from a child aged 2 to 15 with inherited bone marrow failure, due to receive a stem cell transplant. Both conserved end residues are part of each CDR3. A D gene is named only where the DNA matches it firmly. Only some rows state a clone size, as once, few, many or a class for expanded clones.

D: .; V: TRBV5-4; J: TRBJ1-6; size: many; CDR3: CASSLRVHNSPLHF; DNA: TGTGCCAGCAGCTTGAGGGTGCATAATTCACCCCTCCACTTT
D: .; V: TRBV30; J: TRBJ2-1; size: few; CDR3: CAWAPVRANEQFF; DNA: TGTGCCTGGGCCCCCGTTCGCGCCAATGAGCAGTTCTTC
D: .; V: TRBV7-9; J: TRBJ2-7; size: many; CDR3: CASSLVHYEQYF; DNA: TGTGCCAGCAGCTTGGTCCATTACGAGCAGTACTTC
D: .; V: TRBV6-1; J: TRBJ2-6; size: .; CDR3: CASSARGGANVLTF; DNA: TGTGCCAGCAGTGCCCGAGGGGGGGCCAACGTCCTGACTTTC
D: .; V: TRBV27; J: TRBJ2-3; size: many; CDR3: CASCFRNADTQYF; DNA: TGTGCCAGCTGCTTTCGGAACGCAGATACGCAGTATTTT
D: TRBD2; V: TRBV28; J: TRBJ2-7; size: many; CDR3: CASSLLAGRENEQYF; DNA: TGTGCCAGCAGTCTATTAGCGGGGAGAGAGAACGAGCAGTACTTC
D: .; V: TRBV7-9; J: TRBJ2-5; size: many; CDR3: CASSRRQETQYF; DNA: TGTGCCAGCAGCCGTCGGCAAGAGACCCAGTACTTC
D: .; V: TRBV3-1; J: TRBJ2-2; size: few; CDR3: CASSPHAGEGTGELFF; DNA: TGTGCCAGCAGCCCGCACGCAGGGGAAGGCACCGGGGAGCTGTTTTTT
D: TRBD2; V: TRBV20-1; J: TRBJ2-3; size: many; CDR3: CSASRSGSITDTQYF; DNA: TGCAGTGCCTCACGTAGCGGGAGCATCACAGATACGCAGTATTTT
D: TRBD1; V: TRBV20-1; J: TRBJ2-5; size: many; CDR3: CSARDRTGTQETQYF; DNA: TGCAGTGCTAGAGATCGGACAGGAACACAAGAGACCCAGTACTTC
D: TRBD1; V: TRBV6-1; J: TRBJ2-5; size: many; CDR3: CASSPGQGGRETQYF; DNA: TGTGCCAGCAGTCCGGGACAGGGGGGGAGAGAGACCCAGTACTTC
D: TRBD2; V: TRBV20-1; J: TRBJ2-5; size: .; CDR3: CSARGGLEGETQYF; DNA: TGCAGTGCTAGAGGGGGACTAGAGGGAGAGACCCAGTACTTC
D: .; V: TRBV28; J: TRBJ2-1; size: few; CDR3: CASRNAADSYNEQFF; DNA: TGTGCCAGCAGAAACGCTGCCGACTCCTACAATGAGCAGTTCTTC
D: .; V: TRBV9; J: TRBJ2-2; size: few; CDR3: CASSVGVRTPNTGELFF; DNA: TGTGCCAGCAGCGTAGGTGTCAGAACGCCGAACACCGGGGAGCTGTTTTTT
D: .; V: TRBV6-6; J: TRBJ1-1; size: many; CDR3: CATLPDTEAFF; DNA: TGTGCCACCCTCCCGGACACTGAAGCTTTCTTT
D: .; V: TRBV20-1; J: TRBJ2-3; size: few; CDR3: CSARDSPGSSTDTQYF; DNA: TGCAGTGCTAGAGATTCGCCAGGGTCTAGCACAGATACGCAGTATTTT
D: TRBD1; V: TRBV6-7; J: TRBJ1-1; size: many; CDR3: CASSSTGARDREAFF; DNA: TGTGCCAGCAGTTCGACAGGGGCCCGAGATCGTGAAGCTTTCTTT
D: TRBD1; V: TRBV18; J: TRBJ2-5; size: many; CDR3: CASSPGTGEETQYF; DNA: TGTGCCAGCAGCCCAGGGACAGGGGAAGAGACCCAGTACTTC
D: .; V: TRBV7-2; J: TRBJ2-7; size: many; CDR3: CASSLSGISSYEQYF; DNA: TGTGCCAGCAGCTTAAGTGGCATAAGCTCCTACGAGCAGTACTTC
D: TRBD2; V: TRBV6-5; J: TRBJ2-1; size: .; CDR3: CASSYRLAGVRAKHEQFF; DNA: TGTGCCAGCAGTTACCGTCTAGCGGGAGTTAGGGCCAAGCATGAGCAGTTCTTC
D: .; V: TRBV4-1; J: TRBJ2-5; size: .; CDR3: CASSQARFQETQYF; DNA: TGCGCCAGCAGCCAAGCAAGGTTCCAAGAGACCCAGTACTTC
D: .; V: TRBV7-8; J: TRBJ2-7; size: few; CDR3: CASSREGATARYEQYF; DNA: TGTGCCAGCAGCAGAGAAGGTGCGACAGCTCGCTACGAGCAGTACTTC
D: TRBD1; V: TRBV5-6; J: TRBJ2-7; size: many; CDR3: CASSPPRDRILTQYF; DNA: TGTGCCAGCAGCCCACCTCGGGACAGAATTCTGACGCAGTACTTC
D: TRBD2; V: TRBV20-1; J: TRBJ2-2; size: many; CDR3: CSARQSGRARTGELFF; DNA: TGCAGTGCTAGACAAAGCGGGAGGGCCAGAACCGGGGAGCTGTTTTTT
D: TRBD2; V: TRBV7-2; J: TRBJ2-1; size: .; CDR3: CASSLPPGLAGGLEQFF; DNA: TGTGCCAGCAGCTTACCCCCGGGACTAGCGGGAGGGCTCGAGCAGTTCTTC
D: TRBD2; V: TRBV4-3; J: TRBJ2-1; size: many; CDR3: CASSASSGRAHEQFF; DNA: TGCGCCAGCAGCGCATCTAGCGGGAGGGCGCATGAGCAGTTCTTC
D: TRBD2; V: TRBV20-1; J: TRBJ2-7; size: many; CDR3: CSAAGTSGTHSYEQYF; DNA: TGCAGTGCAGCCGGGACTAGCGGGACCCACTCCTACGAGCAGTACTTC
D: .; V: TRBV4-3; J: TRBJ2-7; size: many; CDR3: CASSQGWSVLEGYEQYF; DNA: TGCGCCAGCAGCCAAGGTTGGAGCGTCCTTGAAGGCTACGAGCAGTACTTC
D: TRBD1; V: TRBV29-1; J: TRBJ2-3; size: many; CDR3: CSAGQGAADTQYF; DNA: TGCAGCGCCGGACAGGGGGCAGCAGATACGCAGTATTTT
D: .; V: TRBV5-1; J: TRBJ2-5; size: .; CDR3: CASSLGGAAETQYF; DNA: TGCGCCAGCAGCTTGGGAGGGGCCGCGGAGACCCAGTACTTC
D: TRBD1; V: TRBV28; J: TRBJ1-2; size: few; CDR3: CASSLFGQGEGGYTF; DNA: TGTGCCAGCAGTTTATTCGGACAGGGCGAAGGAGGCTACACCTTC
D: .; V: TRBV5-1; J: TRBJ2-7; size: many; CDR3: CASSSFVRGPTQQYF; DNA: TGCGCCAGCAGCTCCTTTGTCCGGGGCCCTACGCAGCAGTACTTC
D: TRBD1; V: TRBV5-6; J: TRBJ2-7; size: many; CDR3: CASSVGQLEQYF; DNA: TGTGCCAGCAGCGTGGGACAGTTGGAGCAGTACTTC